The 21 T cell receptor beta chains listed next were all sequenced from one sample in a study of T cell repertoires in cytomegalovirus infection. MiXCR was run by TCRdb on the reads, yielding one entry per CDR3 protein. The sample shows fewer than 300,000 distinct CDR3 sequences, about 23% of them seen only once. The sample taken for sequencing was PBMCs. The origin of the receptors is a human donor in good health (CMV status not recorded). Some clones in this sample may be carry-over from other donors' samples.

V and J are TRBV29-1 and TRBJ2-1, with 7 bases that match TRBD2. Matching the DNA end better, TRBJ2-7 makes the J call doubtful. Germline assignment: CDR1 SQVTM and CDR2 ANQGSEA. The CDR3 is 13 amino acids. Here the CDR3 reads CSHLERGNNEQYF. CDR3 nucleotide sequence: TGCAGCCACTTAGAGCGGGGAAACAATGAGCAGTACTTC.

This clonotype was detected once. The DNA of the CDR3 is TGCAGCGCAGGGGTAGCCGACAATGAGCAGTTCTTC. The encoded protein is CSAGVADNEQFF. This chain links TRBV29-1 with TRBJ2-1; perhaps TRBD1 as D (6 bases). This CDR3 comprises 12 residues. The V end was cut by 7 bases, the J end by 5 bases, with 12 bases between. In germline, CDR1 is SQVTM, CDR2 ANQGSEA.

This clonotype was found a few times. The chain joins TRBV27 to TRBJ1-4; D unclear. The CDR3 totals 17 residues. Germline lookup yields CDR1 MNHEY and CDR2 SMNVEV (reference sequence). Trimming took 0 bases from V and 3 from J, leaving 14 bases between them. CDR3 sequence: CASSLSWAENANEKLFF. As DNA, the CDR3 is TGTGCCAGCAGTTTATCTTGGGCAGAGAATGCTAATGAAAAACTGTTTTTT.

CDR3 amino acids: CASSLTPTGGIYEQYF. In nucleotides, the CDR3 is TGTGCCAGCAGCTTAACCCCGACAGGGGGGATATACGAGCAGTACTTC. The chain is built from TRBV11-2 and TRBJ2-7, with 9 bases fitting TRBD1. After removal of 2 bases from V and 4 bases from J, the junction contained 9 bases not matched to a gene. The length of the CDR3 is 16 residues. Germline V gives CDR1 SGHAT, CDR2 FQNNGV.

The chain recombines TRBV7-4 with TRBJ1-4; no reliable D call. V lost 1 base to trimming and J lost 5 bases, with 14 bases between them. The CDR3 has 16 amino acids. Germline CDR1 SGHVT, CDR2 SQSDAQ. The CDR3 nucleotides read TGTGCCAGCAGCTTAGTTCGGGCAGCGGTAAATGAAAAACTGTTTTTT. This gives the protein CASSLVRAAVNEKLFF.

This clonotype was seen repeatedly, ten times or more. The CDR3 loop reads CASSLAELYEQYF. Here the CDR3 DNA reads TGTGCCAGCAGCTTAGCAGAGCTCTACGAGCAGTACTTC. The chain couples TRBV7-2 to TRBJ2-7, with D uncertain. The CDR3 is 13 amino acids. Germline V gene sequence: CDR1 SGHTA, CDR2 FQGNSA. V was pared by 0 bases and J by 3 bases, with 6 bases between.

This clonotype was seen a few times. V is TRBV2 and J is TRBJ1-6; D gene ambiguous. The germline gives CDR1 SNHLY, CDR2 FYNNEI. Deletions cut 11 bases from V and 7 bases from J, with 12 bases between. CDR3 size: 12 residues. CDR3 residues: CASTFGNSPLHF. The DNA of the CDR3 is TGTGCCTCAACCTTCGGGAATTCACCCCTCCACTTT.

This clonotype was counted a few times. The J gene is TRBJ2-3, the V gene TRBV25-1; the D gene could be TRBD1 or TRBD2 (6 bases each). From germline, CDR1 is MGHDK and CDR2 SYGVNS. V was cut by 6 bases and J by 0 bases, with 16 bases left in between. The CDR3 length is 16 residues. The CDR3 region is CASSAMGGVSTDTQYF. The CDR3 nucleotides read TGTGCCAGCAGCGCAATGGGGGGCGTAAGCACAGATACGCAGTATTTT.

The chain is built from TRBV7-9 and TRBJ2-3; D remains unclear. In germline, CDR1 is SEHNR, CDR2 FQNEAQ (reference sequence). Trimming stripped 5 bases from V and 6 bases from J, with 9 bases between. The CDR3 totals 12 residues. CDR3 DNA sequence: TGTGCCAGCAGCGCCCAAGGGGATACGCAGTATTTT. It is translated as CASSAQGDTQYF.

The table lists this clonotype with many counts. The V call is TRBV4-3, the J call TRBJ1-2; D might be TRBD1 (6 bases). Per germline, CDR1 LGHNA and CDR2 YSLEER. V was cut by 4 bases and J by 7 bases, with 28 bases left in between. This CDR3 is 18 amino acids long. The CDR3 DNA reads TGCGCCAGCAGCCTGGTCCGGGACATCCCTCTTCCGGGCGGTGGCTACACCTTC. Amino acids: CASSLVRDIPLPGGGYTF.

This clonotype occurred a few times. As DNA, the CDR3 is TGTGCCAGCAGTTCGGACAGGGGGTACCAAGAGACCCAGTACTTC. Translating gives CASSSDRGYQETQYF. The chain joins TRBV27 to TRBJ2-5, with 10 bases lining up with TRBD1. The V and J ends lost 4 bases and 0 bases, in that order; junction bases with no gene match: 2. Germline-derived CDR1 and CDR2 are MNHEY and SMNVEV (reference sequence). The CDR3 has 15 amino acids.

A few counts support this clonotype. The chain couples TRBV7-9 to TRBJ2-7; 9 bases are a match to TRBD1. Germline CDR1 reads SEHNR; CDR2 reads FQNEAQ (reference sequence). V lost 6 bases to trimming and J lost 1 base; unmatched junction nucleotides: 7. The CDR3 is 15 residues long. The CDR3 sequence: CASRPTGTGSYEQYF. The CDR3 coding sequence is TGTGCCAGCAGGCCTACGGGGACAGGGTCCTACGAGCAGTACTTC.

The chain has TRBV20-1 and TRBJ2-5; 7 nucleotides line up with TRBD1. V trimming: 0 bases; J trimming: 5 bases; junction bases outside the gene matches: 9. The CDR3 runs 15 residues. CDR1 and CDR2 from the germline V gene are DFQATT and SNEGSKA (reference sequence). CDR3 protein: CSAREPTGFSETQYF. In DNA form, the CDR3 reads TGCAGTGCTAGAGAGCCGACAGGGTTTAGTGAGACCCAGTACTTC.

This clonotype was seen a few times. The chain is built from TRBV18 and TRBJ2-7; either TRBD1 or TRBD2 may fit D (5 bases each). Per the germline V gene, CDR1 is KGHSH and CDR2 is LQKENI. The V gene lost 2 bases and the J gene lost 0 bases, with 11 bases spanning the gap. This CDR3 is 15 amino acids long. CDR3 in DNA: TGTGCCAGCTCACCAACAGGTCTAGCCTCCTACGAGCAGTACTTC. The encoded protein is CASSPTGLASYEQYF. The variable domain in full, completed from reference TRBV18 and TRBJ2-7, reads NAGVMQNPRHLVRRRGQEARLRCSPMKGHSHVYWYRQLPEEGLKFMVYLQKENIIDESGMPKERFSAEFPKEGPSILRIQQVVRGDSAAYFCASSPTGLASYEQYFGPGTRLTVT.

This clonotype appeared a few times. This chain links TRBV4-3 with TRBJ2-1; TRBD2 matches 9 bases. After removal of 5 bases from V and 3 bases from J, the junction contained 5 bases not matched to a gene. Germline V lookup: CDR1 LGHNA, CDR2 YSLEER. The CDR3 totals 15 residues. The CDR3 region is CASSRLAAIYNEQFF. The CDR3 DNA reads as TGCGCCAGCAGCAGACTAGCGGCGATCTACAATGAGCAGTTCTTC.

This chain links TRBV20-1 with TRBJ2-1; perhaps D is TRBD1 or TRBD2 (6 bases each). The V gene's germline CDR1 is DFQATT and CDR2 SNEGSKA (reference sequence). Trimming took off 2 bases at V and 3 bases at J, with 20 bases between the two ends. This CDR3 comprises 17 residues. The DNA of the CDR3 is TGCAGTGCTAGACTAAAAAGGGGGGATTTGATCTACAATGAGCAGTTCTTC. Amino acids: CSARLKRGDLIYNEQFF.

Turning to this clonotype: A read error may explain this, as a much larger clone is one base away. The CDR3 region is CASSLGGGWSHSYGQYF. The CDR3 DNA follows: TGTGCCAGCAGCTTAGGTGGCGGGTGGAGTCACTCCTACGGGCAGTACTTC. This chain joins TRBV7-2 and TRBJ2-7; weak D call: TRBD2 (5 bases). Germline assignment: CDR1 SGHTA and CDR2 FQGNSA. This CDR3 comprises 17 residues.

CDR3 in amino acids: CASSGVGGSPLHF. As DNA, the CDR3 is TGTGCCAGCAGTGGGGTCGGGGGTTCACCCCTCCACTTT. V and J are TRBV2 and TRBJ1-6, with a possible D match to TRBD1 (5 bases). Trimming removed 4 bases from V and 9 bases from J, with 10 bases in between. CDR3 length: 13 amino acids. Germline lookup yields CDR1 SNHLY and CDR2 FYNNEI.

This clonotype was observed at least ten times. The J gene is TRBJ2-7, the V gene TRBV7-2, with D possibly being TRBD2 (6 bases). Germline CDR1 reads SGHTA; CDR2 reads FQGNSA. The ends were cut back, 1 base at V and 0 bases at J, with 16 bases in the middle. CDR3 length: 17 amino acids. Here the CDR3 reads CASSLGGVSPISYEQYF. In nucleotides, the CDR3 is TGTGCCAGCAGCTTAGGGGGGGTTTCCCCCATCTCCTACGAGCAGTACTTC.

This clonotype appeared many times. The chain links TRBV7-6 to TRBJ2-1, with 7 bases lining up with TRBD2. The CDR3 contains 16 residues. The V gene's germline CDR1 is SGHVS and CDR2 FNYEAQ. Unmatched junction bases numbered 7, after V lost 4 bases and J lost 1 base. CDR3 loop: CASSSLTAGSYNEQFF. In nucleotides, the CDR3 is TGTGCCAGCAGCTCCCTGACAGCGGGATCCTACAATGAGCAGTTCTTC.

The chain combines TRBV25-1 with TRBJ1-5; D ambiguous. This CDR3 is built from 15 residues. Germline-derived CDR1 and CDR2 are MGHDK and SYGVNS. V was cut by 1 base and J by 4 bases, with 11 bases left in between. DNA for the CDR3: TGTGCCAGCAGTGAATCATTGACCGATAATCAGCCCCAGCATTTT. Its protein product is CASSESLTDNQPQHF.